These 30 T cell receptor beta chains came from one sample sequenced in a study of T cells in Graves' hyperthyroidism and ophthalmopathy. It was RNA transcripts that yielded the amplified TCR beta CDR3 regions. Researchers ran a first-round RT-PCR on the TCR CDR3 using the HTBI primer set. TCRdb independently ran MiXCR on the multiplex PCR reads; one entry per CDR3 protein. Seen here are roughly 350,000 distinct CDR3 sequences, 14% observed once, and the top ten hold 15% to 20%. Sample: blood. The receptors derive from a woman in her twenties or thirties with Graves' ophthalmopathy.

A few counts support this clonotype. The chain combines TRBV27 with TRBJ1-4; 10 nucleotides line up with TRBD1. CDR3 length equals 15 residues. V lost 4 bases to trimming and J lost 7 bases; unmatched junction nucleotides: 6. The V gene's germline CDR1 is MNHEY and CDR2 SMNVEV (reference sequence). The CDR3, as DNA: TGTGCCAGCAGTTCGACAGGGGGCGTTTTTGAAAAACTGTTTTTT. Translation: CASSSTGGVFEKLFF.

The chain recombines TRBV19 with TRBJ1-5; possibly TRBD1 for D (6 bases). V lost 5 bases and J lost 0, with 11 bases in between. The CDR3 contains 15 residues. Looked up from germline, CDR1 is LNHDA and CDR2 is SQIVND (reference sequence). The CDR3 loop reads CASSGGGSSNQPQHF. For the CDR3, the DNA is TGTGCCAGTAGTGGGGGGGGCTCTAGCAATCAGCCCCAGCATTTT.

The chain combines TRBV24-1 with TRBJ1-2; possibly TRBD1 for D (6 bases). The CDR3 totals 13 residues. With 9 bases removed from V and 6 bases from J, the gap between germline ends came to 16 bases. Per germline, CDR1 KGHDR and CDR2 SFDVKD. CDR3 sequence reads: CATSGRGVDGYTF. The CDR3 coding sequence is TGTGCCACCTCGGGCAGGGGAGTTGATGGCTACACCTTC.

Ten or more counts support this clonotype. The rearrangement uses TRBV5-1 and TRBJ2-3; 7 bases agree with TRBD1. Trimming at V came to 4 bases and at J to 2 bases, leaving 4 bases not matched to a gene. The CDR3 has 14 amino acids. Germline V gives CDR1 SGHRS, CDR2 YFSETQ. As DNA, the CDR3 is TGCGCCAGCAGCCTCGGACAGGTCACAGATACGCAGTATTTT. Translating it yields CASSLGQVTDTQYF.

This clonotype was seen once. The V gene is TRBV3-1, the J gene TRBJ2-1; TRBD2 agrees at 8 bases. This CDR3 has 15 residues. With 2 bases clipped from V and 4 bases from J, the junction kept 4 bases outside the gene matches. In germline, CDR1 is LGHDT, CDR2 YNNKEL (reference sequence). The CDR3 loop is CASSQIAGTYNEQFF. CDR3 bases: TGTGCCAGCAGCCAAATAGCGGGGACATACAATGAGCAGTTCTTC.

This clonotype was counted a few times. The CDR3 here is CASSREAGGPYNEQFF. The CDR3 coding sequence is TGTGCCAGCAGCCGGGAGGCGGGGGGGCCCTACAATGAGCAGTTCTTC. The rearrangement links TRBV4-2 to TRBJ2-1; 9 bases are shared with TRBD2. The V and J ends lost 4 bases and 2 bases, in that order; junction bases with no gene match: 6. Germline-derived CDR1 and CDR2 are LGHNA and YNFKEQ. The CDR3 spans 16 residues.

A single count supports this clonotype. A much larger clone differs from this one at a single base, so this may be a read error. The chain carries TRBV12-3 or TRBV12-4 and TRBJ1-2; D gene uncertain. The CDR3 covers 15 residues. The CDR3 sequence is CASSLGEKANYGNTF. The CDR3 DNA reads as TGTGCCAGCAGTTTAGGGGAAAAAGCTAACTATGGCAACACCTTC.

The rearrangement joins TRBV4-2 to TRBJ1-1; D is perhaps TRBD1 (5 bases). Germline lookup yields CDR1 LGHNA and CDR2 YNFKEQ. V lost 1 base and J 5 bases, leaving 17 bases between the germline ends. The CDR3 covers 16 residues. This CDR3 reads CASSQARRQWRTEAFF. As DNA, the CDR3 is TGTGCCAGCAGCCAAGCAAGGCGACAGTGGAGGACTGAAGCTTTCTTT.

This clonotype has at least ten counts. The rearrangement joins TRBV11-2 to TRBJ1-1, with a tentative D call TRBD1 (6 bases). Germline V gene data show CDR1 as SGHAT and CDR2 as FQNNGV. Trimming pared 6 bases from V and 4 bases from J, leaving 21 bases between. This CDR3 spans 16 amino acids. The CDR3 spells CASRYQILPQGTEAFF. CDR3 coding DNA: TGTGCCAGCAGATATCAAATCCTCCCACAGGGCACTGAAGCTTTCTTT.

Points on this clonotype: A much larger clone lies a single base off, so this may be a read error. The rearrangement links TRBV29-1 to TRBJ2-1, with 11 bases matching TRBD2. V dropped 8 bases and J dropped 3; count of bases not matched to a gene: 6. CDR1 is SQVTM and CDR2 is ANQGSEA in the germline V gene. The CDR3 totals 14 residues. The CDR3 DNA is TGCAGCCTCACACTAGCGGGGGACTACAATGAGCAGTTCTTC. Protein sequence: CSLTLAGDYNEQFF.

This clonotype was recorded many times. The V and J genes are TRBV20-1 and TRBJ1-1; D might be TRBD1 (6 bases). The V end was cut by 6 bases, the J end by 2 bases, with 13 bases between. Germline values: CDR1 DFQATT, CDR2 SNEGSKA (reference sequence). The CDR3 covers 13 residues. CDR3 sequence (DNA): TGCAGTGCCCGACAGGACTCCAACACTGAAGCTTTCTTT. It encodes CSARQDSNTEAFF.

In its sample, this clonotype was seen many times. This sequence joins TRBV24-1 and TRBJ2-1; no clear D. The V gene lost 1 base and the J gene lost 5 bases, with 5 bases spanning the gap. The CDR3 totals 13 residues. Germline CDR1 reads KGHDR; CDR2 reads SFDVKD. The chain's CDR3 is CATSDFVNNEQFF. As DNA, the CDR3 is TGTGCCACCAGTGATTTTGTTAACAATGAGCAGTTCTTC.

The chain links TRBV5-8 to TRBJ1-1, with a tentative D call TRBD1 (5 bases). Germline V lookup: CDR1 SGHTS, CDR2 YDEGEE. V lost 1 base and J lost 7, with 11 bases in between. This CDR3 region has 13 residues. CDR3 sequence (DNA): TGTGCCAGCAGCTTGTATCTCCAGGGTGAAGCTTTCTTT. This gives the protein CASSLYLQGEAFF.

This clonotype has ten or more counts. The chain recombines TRBV12-3 or TRBV12-4 with TRBJ1-2, with D unclear. V gave up 1 base and J gave up 5 bases, with 14 bases separating them. The CDR3 is 15 amino acids. The CDR3 protein is CASSLVRAWVYGYTF. In DNA, the CDR3 is TGTGCCAGCAGTTTAGTCCGGGCTTGGGTGTATGGCTACACCTTC.

Ten or more counts support this clonotype. The chain combines TRBV29-1 with TRBJ2-3, with TRBD2 matching 8 bases. The V gene end was trimmed by 7 bases and the J gene end by 5 bases; junction bases not matched to a gene: 17. Germline CDR1 is SQVTM and CDR2 is ANQGSEA. The CDR3 has 16 residues. The CDR3 spells CSASTRGGSGIDTQYF. The CDR3, as DNA: TGCAGCGCCTCGACCCGGGGGGGCTCCGGCATAGATACGCAGTATTTT.

This clonotype appeared many times. The V call is TRBV30, the J call TRBJ1-3; D unresolved. Trimming cost V 0 bases and J 2 bases, with 11 bases left between them. The CDR3 runs to 15 residues. The germline V gene has CDR1 GTSNPN and CDR2 SVGIG (reference sequence). This chain's CDR3 is CAWSVPGGPGNTIYF. DNA for the CDR3: TGTGCCTGGAGTGTACCGGGAGGGCCTGGAAACACCATATATTTT.

This clonotype was seen ten or more times. This rearrangement joins TRBV20-1 to TRBJ1-6; D not certain. The germline V gene encodes CDR1 DFQATT and CDR2 SNEGSKA (reference sequence). The CDR3 totals 14 residues. V dropped 0 bases and J dropped 6 bases, with 9 bases sitting between them. CDR3 sequence (DNA): TGCAGTGCTAGAGACGAGGGTCTTAATTCACCCCTCCACTTT. It is translated as CSARDEGLNSPLHF.

There are many counts of this clonotype. The chain links TRBV2 to TRBJ2-2; 7 bases are shared with TRBD2. The CDR3 runs 13 residues. The V gene's germline CDR1 is SNHLY and CDR2 FYNNEI. V lost 8 bases, J lost 3 bases, and 3 bases stayed unmatched. The CDR3 nucleotides are TGTGCCAGCGGGACTACCTACACCGGGGAGCTGTTTTTT. Translating gives CASGTTYTGELFF.

This clonotype has at least ten counts. CDR3 amino acids: CSVELPSGGLTDTQYF. The DNA of the CDR3 is TGCAGCGTTGAGCTCCCTAGCGGGGGGCTCACAGATACGCAGTATTTT. The rearrangement joins TRBV29-1 to TRBJ2-3; 11 bases agree with TRBD2. V lost 3 bases to trimming and J lost 2 bases; unmatched junction nucleotides: 7. The CDR3 loop spans 16 amino acids. The germline V gene encodes CDR1 SQVTM and CDR2 ANQGSEA.

The sample holds many counts of this clonotype. The rearrangement joins TRBV20-1 to TRBJ1-1, with D unresolved. Germline CDR1 is DFQATT and CDR2 is SNEGSKA (reference sequence). The CDR3 extends over 11 amino acids. Deletions cut 2 bases from V and 5 bases from J, with 6 bases between. This CDR3 is CSARFGTEAFF. In nucleotides, the CDR3 is TGCAGTGCTAGATTCGGTACTGAAGCTTTCTTT.

Many counts were recorded for this clonotype. The V and J genes are TRBV7-3 and TRBJ2-1; tentative D call: TRBD1 (6 bases). The V end lost 5 bases, the J end lost 3 bases, and 11 bases lay between the germline ends. The CDR3 loop spans 14 amino acids. Germline CDR1 SGHTA, CDR2 FQGTGA. CDR3 sequence reads: CASSAQGLYNEQFF. Here the CDR3 DNA reads TGTGCCAGCAGCGCACAGGGTCTCTACAATGAGCAGTTCTTC.

This clonotype was seen ten or more times. This chain connects TRBV20-1 to TRBJ2-5; 10 nucleotides align to TRBD2. The CDR3 sequence is 13 residues long. Losses at the gene ends were 4 bases for V and 3 bases for J; bases not matched to a gene: 2. Germline V gene data show CDR1 as DFQATT and CDR2 as SNEGSKA (reference sequence). The CDR3 sequence is CSATLAGEETQYF. In nucleotides, the CDR3 is TGCAGTGCTACCCTAGCGGGGGAAGAGACCCAGTACTTC.

This clonotype was seen ten or more times. V usage is TRBV7-2 and J usage is TRBJ2-5, with D tentatively TRBD1 (6 bases). This CDR3 spans 13 amino acids. V was clipped by 5 bases and J by 5 bases, with 12 bases between them. Germline V CDR1 and CDR2: SGHTA, FQGNSA. CDR3 region: CASSPPRGETQYF. Written as DNA, the CDR3 is TGTGCCAGCAGCCCCCCGAGGGGGGAGACCCAGTACTTC.

The table lists this clonotype with many counts. The chain couples TRBV4-1 to TRBJ1-5; D is perhaps TRBD1 (5 bases). The CDR3 runs 16 residues. Germline V gene sequence: CDR1 MGHRA, CDR2 YSYEKL. Trimming pared 0 bases from V and 2 bases from J, leaving 11 bases between. CDR3 sequence reads: CASSQEGPPGNQPQHF. The CDR3 DNA sequence: TGCGCCAGCAGCCAAGAGGGACCTCCTGGCAATCAGCCCCAGCATTTT.

This clonotype was picked up many times. The chain couples TRBV30 to TRBJ1-2; D gene unclear. Germline assignment: CDR1 GTSNPN and CDR2 SVGIG (reference sequence). The CDR3 is made up of 13 amino acids. V was cut by 2 bases and J by 3 bases, with 10 bases left in between. CDR3 sequence: CAWSRGEDYGYTF. The CDR3 DNA is TGTGCCTGGAGTCGGGGTGAGGACTATGGCTACACCTTC.

The chain joins TRBV4-1 to TRBJ2-7, with 7 nucleotides matching TRBD2. Germline V gene sequence: CDR1 MGHRA, CDR2 YSYEKL. After removal of 3 bases from V and 1 base from J, the junction contained 9 bases not matched to a gene. CDR3 size: 16 residues. The CDR3 DNA reads as TGCGCCAGCAGCCACGTAGGGAGGGAGAAGTCCTACGAGCAGTACTTC. Its protein is CASSHVGREKSYEQYF.

Concerning this clonotype itself: At one of its ends the junction is not consistent with the germline gene, which may arise from a read error. The V gene is TRBV7-2, the J gene TRBJ2-7, with TRBD1 as a possible D gene (6 bases). The germline V gene has CDR1 SGHTA and CDR2 FQGNSA. This CDR3 comprises 14 residues. The CDR3 DNA follows: TGTGCCAGCAGCTTACAGGGGTCGTCCTACGAGCAGTGCTTC. Its translation: CASSLQGSSYEQCF.

This clonotype was seen only a few times. As DNA, the CDR3 is TGTGCCAGCAGCCCTTCGAGGGGGATCGTTGAAAAACTGTTTTTT. This codes for CASSPSRGIVEKLFF. The J gene is TRBJ1-4, the V gene TRBV9; maybe TRBD1 (6 bases). Germline V gene data show CDR1 as SGDLS and CDR2 as YYNGEE. V was shortened by 4 bases and J by 7 bases, with 17 bases between the two germline ends. The length of the CDR3 is 15 residues. Full variable domain (missing parts from reference TRBV9 and TRBJ1-4): DSGVTQTPKHLITATGQRVTLRCSPRSGDLSVYWYQQSLDQGLQFLIQYYNGEERAKGNILERFSAQQFPDLHSELNLSSLELGDSALYFCASSPSRGIVEKLFFGSGTQLSVL.

Many counts were recorded for this clonotype. The J gene is TRBJ1-5, the V gene TRBV6-1, with D maybe TRBD1 (5 bases). Trimming left V 6 bases short and J 0 bases short, with 9 bases between. The CDR3 length is 14 residues. Germline-derived CDR1 and CDR2 are MNHNS and SASEGT. CDR3 coding DNA: TGTGCCAGCAGGTCCACAGGTAGCAATCAGCCCCAGCATTTT. This codes for CASRSTGSNQPQHF.

Of note for this clonotype: One base away lies a much larger clone, so this may be a sequencing read error. The V gene is TRBV12-5, the J gene TRBJ1-4, with D unresolved. The germline CDR1 and CDR2 sequences are LGHNT and FRNRAP. The CDR3 extends over 16 amino acids. The CDR3 here is CAGGYDKGLTNEKLFF. In DNA form, the CDR3 reads TGTGCTGGTGGTTACGATAAGGGTTTGACTAATGAAAAACTGTTTTTT.